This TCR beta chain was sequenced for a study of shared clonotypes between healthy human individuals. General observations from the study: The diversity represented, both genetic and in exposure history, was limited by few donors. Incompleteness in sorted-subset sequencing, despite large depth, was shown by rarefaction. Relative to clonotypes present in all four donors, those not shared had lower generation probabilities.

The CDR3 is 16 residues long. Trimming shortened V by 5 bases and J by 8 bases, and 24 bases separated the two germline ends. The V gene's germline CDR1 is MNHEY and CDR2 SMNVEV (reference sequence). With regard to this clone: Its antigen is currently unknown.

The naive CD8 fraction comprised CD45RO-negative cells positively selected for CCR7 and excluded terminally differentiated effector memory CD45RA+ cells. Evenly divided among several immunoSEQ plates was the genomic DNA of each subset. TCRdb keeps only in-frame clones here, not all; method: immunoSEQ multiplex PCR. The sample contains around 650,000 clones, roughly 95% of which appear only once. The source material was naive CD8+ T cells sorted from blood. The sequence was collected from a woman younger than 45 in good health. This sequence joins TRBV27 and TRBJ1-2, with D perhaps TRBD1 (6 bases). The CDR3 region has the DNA TGTGCCAGCAGTCCGACAGGCTCAATCCCCTATTGGGGCTACACCTTC. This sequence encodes CASSPTGSIPYWGYTF.